These 8 T cell receptor beta chains were sequenced from one sample in a study of graft-versus-host responses after intestinal transplantation. Their antigens are not known. Using immunoSEQ multiplex PCR, the repertoire was profiled, and TCRdb retains in-frame clones only, with some absent. The sample lists roughly 100,000 clones, 91% seen once, with 0.15% to 0.2% in the top ten. This specimen consisted of unstimulated CD4+ T cells sorted from spleen or lymph node cells, obtained before transplant. Every receptor here comes from a human donor who was the organ donor for an intestinal transplant.

This sequence joins TRBV18 and TRBJ2-7, with 12 positions matching TRBD2. Germline V gene data show CDR1 as KGHSH and CDR2 as LQKENI. Unmatched junction bases numbered 14, after V lost 4 bases and J lost 4 bases. The CDR3 extends over 18 amino acids. The CDR3 DNA sequence: TGTGCCAGCTCACGGACTAGCGGGGCCTTCGGGGCTGTTTACGAGCAGTACTTC. Translated, it gives CASSRTSGAFGAVYEQYF. The whole variable domain, filled in from reference TRBV18 and TRBJ2-7, reads NAGVMQNPRHLVRRRGQEARLRCSPMKGHSHVYWYRQLPEEGLKFMVYLQKENIIDESGMPKERFSAEFPKEGPSILRIQQVVRGDSAAYFCASSRTSGAFGAVYEQYFGPGTRLTVT.

This clone was found a few times. The J gene is TRBJ1-2, the V gene TRBV6-5, with 7 nucleotides matching TRBD1. Germline CDR1 reads MNHEY; CDR2 reads SVGAGI. The V segment lost 1 base and the J segment 0 bases; nucleotides outside the gene matches: 5. CDR3 length equals 16 residues. As DNA, the CDR3 is TGTGCCAGCAGTTACTGGACAGGCGCCACTAACTATGGCTACACCTTC. It codes for CASSYWTGATNYGYTF.

The chain links TRBV23-1 to TRBJ1-6; D is perhaps TRBD1 (6 bases). TRBV23-1 is placed among ORFs of uncertain function. V lost 7 bases and J lost 5, with 15 bases in between. The CDR3 spans 15 residues. DNA for the CDR3: TGCGCCAGCACCCTAGGGGGGGGCAATAATTCACCCCTCCACTTT. It yields the protein CASTLGGGNNSPLHF.

The chain combines TRBV4-2 with TRBJ2-3, with D tentatively TRBD2 (6 bases). This CDR3 spans 17 amino acids. Per the germline V gene, CDR1 is LGHNA and CDR2 is YNFKEQ. Deletions cut 0 bases from V and 0 bases from J, with 13 bases between. This CDR3 is CASSQDLVGLSTDTQYF. CDR3 nucleotide sequence: TGTGCCAGCAGCCAAGATTTGGTGGGACTCAGCACAGATACGCAGTATTTT.

The chain combines TRBV5-6 with TRBJ2-1; 7 bases align to TRBD1. The germline gives CDR1 SGHDT, CDR2 YYEEEE. Trimming took 0 bases from V and 1 from J; bases not matched to a gene: 4. There are 16 residues in the CDR3. In DNA, the CDR3 is TGTGCCAGCAGCTTGGGTGCAGGGGGATCCTACAATGAGCAGTTCTTC. Protein product: CASSLGAGGSYNEQFF.

The rearrangement uses TRBV6-5 and TRBJ2-3; TRBD2 matches at 8 bases. CDR1 is MNHEY and CDR2 is SVGAGI in the germline V gene. CDR3 size: 16 residues. V shed 3 bases, J shed 4 bases, and the junction held 9 bases outside the gene matches. In DNA, the CDR3 is TGTGCCAGCAGTTATGAGAGCGGGGGTTTCGCAGATACGCAGTATTTT. It encodes CASSYESGGFADTQYF.

The rearrangement uses TRBV2 and TRBJ2-3; no clear D. The CDR3 is 12 amino acids. Germline-derived CDR1 and CDR2 are SNHLY and FYNNEI. Trimming pared 4 bases from V and 2 bases from J, leaving 4 bases between. The CDR3 is CASSVSTDTQYF. DNA for the CDR3: TGTGCCAGCAGTGTCTCCACAGATACGCAGTATTTT.

V is TRBV6-1 and J is TRBJ2-5, with D tentatively TRBD2 (5 bases). V was trimmed by 2 bases and J by 4 bases, leaving 8 bases between them. Germline CDR1 and CDR2: MNHNS and SASEGT. CDR3 size: 13 residues. The CDR3 DNA follows: TGTGCCAGCAGTGAACGGGGAAGAGAGACCCAGTACTTC. Encoded protein: CASSERGRETQYF.